The 27 T cell receptor beta chains below all came from one sample that was sequenced in a study of Ad26.COV2.S vaccination and SARS-CoV-2 variants. TCRdb keeps only in-frame clones here, not all; method: immunoSEQ multiplex PCR. The sample shows hundreds of thousands of clones, around 89% of them seen only once. As to treatment: 15 to 20 received Ad26.COV2.S at low or high dose, single or two shots; 5 received placebo; per-sample allocation not given. Sampling took place 63 days after the first vaccine or placebo injection. The source was peripheral blood, collected in a trial of Ad26.COV2.S vaccine versus placebo. The receptors originated from a person between 18 and 59 years old who received the Ad26.COV2.S COVID-19 vaccine or a placebo.

This chain joins TRBV3-1 (or the pseudogene TRBV3-2) and TRBJ1-6; D is ambiguous. The CDR3 is 14 amino acids. Germline CDR1 and CDR2: LGHDT and YNNKEL (reference sequence). Trimming cost V 2 bases and J 7 bases, with 9 bases left between them. CDR3: CASSQQGVNSPLHF. For the CDR3, the DNA is TGTGCCAGCAGCCAACAAGGTGTGAATTCACCCCTCCACTTT.

The chain employs TRBV2 and TRBJ2-3, with a weak D call TRBD1 (6 bases). The germline CDR1 and CDR2 sequences are SNHLY and FYNNEI. The CDR3 has 17 residues. Trimming stripped 1 base from V and 0 bases from J, with 14 bases between. In DNA, the CDR3 is TGTGCCAGCAGTGAAGTGAGAACCAGGGGAAGCACAGATACGCAGTATTTT. Translated, it gives CASSEVRTRGSTDTQYF.

This chain uses TRBV3-1 (or the pseudogene TRBV3-2) with TRBJ1-1; the D is unclear. CDR1 LGHDT and CDR2 YNNKEL come from the germline V gene (reference sequence). The CDR3 is 15 residues long. V was shortened by 0 bases and J by 0 bases, with 8 bases between the two germline ends. The CDR3 region has the DNA TGTGCCAGCAGCCAAGATCCGGGGATGAACACTGAAGCTTTCTTT. Translation: CASSQDPGMNTEAFF.

The rearrangement uses TRBV6-5 and TRBJ1-5, with D possibly being TRBD1 (5 bases). V gave up 10 bases and J gave up 4 bases, with 17 bases separating them. This CDR3 has 14 amino acids. Per germline, CDR1 MNHEY and CDR2 SVGAGI. CDR3 coding DNA: TGTGCCACCTCGCCCGGGGGGGGGAATCAGCCCCAGCATTTT. It yields the protein CATSPGGGNQPQHF.

The CDR3 spells CASSLLGGWNEQFF. For the CDR3, the DNA is TGTGCCAGCAGCCTCCTTGGGGGCTGGAATGAGCAGTTCTTC. V is TRBV14 and J is TRBJ2-1; a possible D gene is TRBD1 (6 bases). The CDR3 runs 14 residues. The germline CDR1 and CDR2 sequences are SGHDN and FVKESK. V lost 4 bases and J 7 bases, leaving 14 bases between the germline ends.

The chain uses TRBV19 and TRBJ1-4, with D maybe TRBD1 (6 bases). The CDR3 is 13 residues long. Trimming took 4 bases from V and 8 from J, leaving 11 bases between them. The germline V gene encodes CDR1 LNHDA and CDR2 SQIVND (reference sequence). This CDR3 is CASSTRGREKLFF. CDR3 sequence (DNA): TGTGCCAGTAGTACCCGGGGGCGAGAAAAACTGTTTTTT.

The J gene is TRBJ1-2, the V gene TRBV25-1; TRBD1 is a possible D gene (6 bases). From germline, CDR1 is MGHDK and CDR2 SYGVNS. Trimming stripped 1 base from V and 8 bases from J, with 17 bases between. The CDR3 is made up of 15 amino acids. CDR3 nucleotide sequence: TGTGCCAGCAGTGAATCGGAGGGGGGTGGTCGGGGCTACACCTTC. It is translated as CASSESEGGGRGYTF.

The genes are TRBV9 and TRBJ1-6; D is ambiguous. The CDR3 is 16 amino acids. Germline assignment: CDR1 SGDLS and CDR2 YYNGEE. Trimming pared 0 bases from V and 5 bases from J, leaving 12 bases between. The CDR3 protein is CASSVETGDHNSPLHF. CDR3 DNA: TGTGCCAGCAGCGTAGAGACGGGAGATCATAATTCACCCCTCCACTTT.

This chain connects TRBV6-2 or TRBV6-3 to TRBJ2-3; 10 bases are a match to TRBD1. The V segment lost 5 bases and the J segment 0 bases; nucleotides outside the gene matches: 5. Germline values: CDR1 MNHEY, CDR2 SVGEGT. This CDR3 is built from 16 residues. CDR3 DNA: TGTGCCAGCAGTAGGGGACAGGGGACAAGCACAGATACGCAGTATTTT. Translated, it gives CASSRGQGTSTDTQYF.

The chain uses TRBV30 and TRBJ2-1, with TRBD2 matching 11 bases. The V and J ends lost 2 bases and 10 bases, in that order; junction bases with no gene match: 10. Per germline, CDR1 GTSNPN and CDR2 SVGIG (reference sequence). The CDR3 has 15 amino acids. The CDR3, as DNA: TGTGCCTGGAGTTATTCCGGGACTAGCGGTGGGGAGCAGTTCTTC. Protein sequence: CAWSYSGTSGGEQFF. Together with reference TRBV30 and TRBJ2-1, the CDR3 gives the full variable domain: SQTIHQWPATLVQPVGSPLSLECTVEGTSNPNLYWYRQAAGRGLQLLFYSVGIGQISSEVPQNLSASRPQDRQFILSSKKLLLSDSGFYLCAWSYSGTSGGEQFFGPGTRLTVL.

This chain links TRBV10-2 with TRBJ2-1; TRBD2 agrees at 8 bases. The CDR3 is 16 residues long. The germline gives CDR1 WSHSY, CDR2 SAAADI. V dropped 7 bases and J dropped 6; count of bases not matched to a gene: 14. The CDR3 DNA is TGCGCCAGCATGACAACGGGACTAGTCGCTCCCAATGAGCAGTTCTTC. Protein sequence: CASMTTGLVAPNEQFF.

The V and J genes are TRBV5-1 and TRBJ2-2; the D call may be TRBD1 or TRBD2 (6 bases each). Trimming pared 1 base from V and 2 bases from J, leaving 12 bases between. The CDR3 loop spans 16 amino acids. Germline loops: CDR1 SGHRS, CDR2 YFSETQ. This CDR3 is CASSLLVGGNTGELFF. CDR3 DNA: TGCGCCAGCAGCTTGCTTGTGGGGGGCAACACCGGGGAGCTGTTTTTT.

V gene TRBV7-3 combines with J gene TRBJ1-2, with D possibly TRBD1 on 6 matching bases. V dropped 5 bases and J dropped 6 bases, with 13 bases sitting between them. CDR3 size: 13 residues. Germline CDR1 SGHTA, CDR2 FQGTGA. This CDR3 reads CASSQDSTDGYTF. The CDR3 DNA follows: TGTGCCAGCAGCCAGGACAGCACCGATGGCTACACCTTC.

Remarks on this clone: The sample carries other DNA sequences with the same CDR3. The chain employs TRBV4-3 and TRBJ2-1; 8 nucleotides align to TRBD1. This CDR3 is 15 amino acids long. V lost 0 bases to trimming and J lost 4 bases; unmatched junction nucleotides: 2. The V gene's germline CDR1 is LGHNA and CDR2 YSLEER. The CDR3 spells CASSQDGQGYNEQFF. The CDR3 DNA reads as TGCGCCAGCAGCCAAGATGGACAGGGATACAATGAGCAGTTCTTC.

The V call is TRBV19, the J call TRBJ2-7; 10 bases match TRBD1. Germline-derived CDR1 and CDR2 are LNHDA and SQIVND (reference sequence). Trimming removed 9 bases from V and 1 base from J; junction bases left unmatched: 6. The CDR3 runs to 14 residues. The CDR3 sequence is CASAPDRGSYEQYF. The CDR3 region has the DNA TGTGCCAGCGCCCCGGACAGGGGGTCCTACGAGCAGTACTTC.

J is TRBJ1-1 and V is TRBV6-5; tentatively, D is TRBD1 (5 bases). The CDR3 has 14 residues. Between the trimmed V and J ends, which lost 5 bases and 0 bases, there was a span of 10 bases. Germline CDR1 and CDR2: MNHEY and SVGAGI. The CDR3 region is CASSLDSLNTEAFF. In DNA, the CDR3 is TGTGCCAGCAGTCTCGACAGCTTGAACACTGAAGCTTTCTTT.

V gene TRBV9 combines with J gene TRBJ1-5; maybe TRBD1 (6 bases). The ends were cut back, 0 bases at V and 3 bases at J, with 7 bases in the middle. CDR1 and CDR2 (germline): SGDLS, YYNGEE. The CDR3 sequence is 14 residues long. The CDR3 is CASSVGQVNQPQHF. The CDR3 DNA reads as TGTGCCAGCAGCGTAGGACAGGTCAATCAGCCCCAGCATTTT.

With regard to this clone: A read error may produce the germline difference seen at one junction end. V and J are TRBV7-2 and TRBJ1-5; D is possibly TRBD1 (5 bases). CDR1 SGHTA and CDR2 FQGNSA come from the germline V gene. The CDR3 is 13 amino acids. The CDR3 nucleotides are TGTGCCAGCAACCGACAGAACAGTCAGCCCCGGCATTTT. It codes for CASNRQNSQPRHF. Full variable domain (remainder filled in from reference TRBV7-2 and TRBJ1-5): GAGVSQSPSNKVTEKGKDVELRCDPISGHTALYWYRQSLGQGLEFLIYFQGNSAPDKSGLPSDRFSAERTGGSVSTLTIQRTQQEDSAVYLCASNRQNSQPRHFGDGTRLSIL.

The J gene is TRBJ2-3, the V gene TRBV28; 7 bases fit TRBD2. The CDR3 has 15 amino acids. The germline CDR1 and CDR2 sequences are MDHEN and SYDVKM. Trimming cost V 3 bases and J 1 base; bases outside gene matches: 4. CDR3 coding DNA: TGTGCCAGCAGTTTGAGGGAGGGCGGCACAGATACGCAGTATTTT. Translated: CASSLREGGTDTQYF.

The V and J genes are TRBV27 and TRBJ2-7; 9 bases fit TRBD2. V lost 6 bases and J lost 9; bases outside the gene matches: 15. This CDR3 has 15 residues. Germline assignment: CDR1 MNHEY and CDR2 SMNVEV (reference sequence). CDR3 in amino acids: CASSQLSTSGVRQYF. The CDR3 region has the DNA TGTGCCAGCAGCCAGCTTTCGACTAGCGGTGTGCGGCAGTACTTC.

The V and J genes are TRBV18 and TRBJ2-2, with D possibly matching TRBD1 (5 bases). Germline V gene sequence: CDR1 KGHSH, CDR2 LQKENI. The CDR3 consists of 18 residues. With 3 bases removed from V and 3 bases from J, the gap between germline ends came to 20 bases. In nucleotides, the CDR3 is TGTGCCAGCTCACCGGGCTCTCTGTGGGGCGCGGACACCGGGGAGCTGTTTTTT. Translating gives CASSPGSLWGADTGELFF.

The chain has TRBV10-3 and TRBJ2-4, with 11 bases matching TRBD1. V lost 4 bases to trimming and J lost 9 bases; unmatched junction nucleotides: 8. The CDR3 runs to 15 residues. Germline V gene sequence: CDR1 ENHRY, CDR2 SYGVKD. CDR3 residues: CAISVGQGDPSIQYF. The CDR3 coding sequence is TGTGCCATCAGTGTGGGACAGGGGGACCCTAGCATTCAGTACTTC.

The chain joins TRBV29-1 to TRBJ2-7, with TRBD1 matching over 10 bases. Germline-derived CDR1 and CDR2 are SQVTM and ANQGSEA. The CDR3 sequence is 15 residues long. V dropped 7 bases and J dropped 0; count of bases not matched to a gene: 9. The CDR3 DNA sequence: TGCAGCGCAATCCCGACAGGGGGCTACTCCTACGAGCAGTACTTC. Translating gives CSAIPTGGYSYEQYF.

The chain carries TRBV19 and TRBJ2-7; no firm D call. The CDR3 loop spans 16 amino acids. The V end lost 2 bases, the J end lost 2 bases, and 16 bases lay between the germline ends. Germline CDR1 and CDR2: LNHDA and SQIVND (reference sequence). The CDR3 nucleotides read TGTGCCAGTAGTATACCTCCAGGAAGCCACCCCTACGAGCAGTACTTC. Protein sequence: CASSIPPGSHPYEQYF.

This chain joins TRBV7-9 and TRBJ2-7; D is unclear. The V gene's germline CDR1 is SEHNR and CDR2 FQNEAQ (reference sequence). The CDR3 runs to 14 residues. The V and J ends lost 5 bases and 1 base respectively, with 12 bases between them. The CDR3 DNA reads as TGTGCCAGCAGCCAACAGTTACATTCCTACGAGCAGTACTTC. Translating it yields CASSQQLHSYEQYF.

The chain uses TRBV7-9 and TRBJ2-2; D might be TRBD1 (5 bases). Trimming cost V 3 bases and J 1 base, with 9 bases left between them. There are 15 residues in the CDR3. Germline CDR1 and CDR2: SEHNR and FQNEAQ (reference sequence). This chain's CDR3 is CASSFDRRNTGELFF. CDR3 in DNA: TGTGCCAGCAGCTTTGACAGACGGAACACCGGGGAGCTGTTTTTT.

This chain uses TRBV28 with TRBJ2-3; 8 bases agree with TRBD2. This CDR3 has 14 residues. The V gene end was trimmed by 4 bases and the J gene end by 8 bases; junction bases not matched to a gene: 8. Germline V gene data show CDR1 as MDHEN and CDR2 as SYDVKM. The CDR3 reads CASSSGLVGVTQYF. The CDR3 coding sequence is TGTGCCAGCAGTTCGGGACTAGTAGGTGTTACGCAGTATTTT.